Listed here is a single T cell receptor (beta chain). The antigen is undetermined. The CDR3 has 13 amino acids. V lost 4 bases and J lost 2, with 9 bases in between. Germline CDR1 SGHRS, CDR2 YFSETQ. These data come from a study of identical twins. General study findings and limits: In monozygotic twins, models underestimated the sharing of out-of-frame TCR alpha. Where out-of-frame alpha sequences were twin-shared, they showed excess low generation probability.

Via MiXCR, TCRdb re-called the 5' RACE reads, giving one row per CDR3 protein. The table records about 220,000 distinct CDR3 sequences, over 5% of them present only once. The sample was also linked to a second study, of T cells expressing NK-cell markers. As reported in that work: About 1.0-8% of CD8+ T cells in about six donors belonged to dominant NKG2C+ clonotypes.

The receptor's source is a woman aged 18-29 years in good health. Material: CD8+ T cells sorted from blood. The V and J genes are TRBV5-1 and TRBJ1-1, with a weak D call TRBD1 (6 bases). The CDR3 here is CASSDRPNTEAFF. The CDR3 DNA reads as TGCGCCAGCAGCGACAGGCCTAACACTGAAGCTTTCTTT.